The 5 T cell receptor beta chains below were found in one sample sequenced in a study of shared clonotypes between healthy human individuals. Generated by immunoSEQ multiplex PCR, the TCRdb table keeps only in-frame clones and is missing some. The repertoire consists of roughly 2.5 million clones, with approximately 94% occurring once and the leading ten covering more than 0.12%. The sample consisted of naive CD4+ T cells sorted from blood. Regarding subset: CD45RA+ positively selected. The receptors come from a man aged 18 to 30 in good health.

The chain recombines TRBV5-1 with TRBJ1-6; no definite D call. This CDR3 is 14 amino acids long. Per the germline V gene, CDR1 is SGHRS and CDR2 is YFSETQ. V lost 3 bases to trimming and J lost 9 bases, with 13 bases between them. The CDR3 nucleotides read TGCGCCAGCAGCTCCGACGGCCTCGGTTCACCCCTCCACTTT. Its translation: CASSSDGLGSPLHF.

To note about this clone: Other DNA sequences from this sample encode an identical CDR3 as well. The chain combines TRBV28 with TRBJ1-2; a possible D gene is TRBD1 (5 bases). The germline V gene has CDR1 MDHEN and CDR2 SYDVKM. Trimming took 5 bases from V and 5 from J, leaving 9 bases between them. This CDR3 has 12 amino acids. Here the CDR3 DNA reads TGTGCCAGCAGTCTAGACAGTTATGGCTACACCTTC. Amino acid sequence: CASSLDSYGYTF.

This chain uses TRBV5-1 with TRBJ2-7, with D tentatively TRBD2 (5 bases). The germline V and J ends were trimmed by 0 bases and 4 bases, with 14 bases remaining between them. Germline V gene lookup returns CDR1 SGHRS and CDR2 YFSETQ. This CDR3 region has 15 residues. The CDR3 sequence is CASSLAAGVWYEQYF. The DNA of the CDR3 is TGCGCCAGCAGCTTGGCCGCGGGCGTCTGGTACGAGCAGTACTTC.

Concerning this clone itself: The sample has other DNA sequences that encode this CDR3 too. The V gene is TRBV5-6, the J gene TRBJ1-2; D call uncertain. CDR3 size: 13 residues. V gave up 0 bases and J gave up 2 bases, with 5 bases separating them. CDR1 and CDR2 (germline): SGHDT, YYEEEE. The CDR3 loop is CASSLAGNYGYTF. CDR3 nucleotides: TGTGCCAGCAGCTTGGCGGGCAACTATGGCTACACCTTC.

The V call is TRBV5-1, the J call TRBJ2-1, with 9 bases matching TRBD2. Germline CDR1 is SGHRS and CDR2 is YFSETQ. With V trimmed by 2 bases and J by 8 bases, 8 bases remained unmatched. This CDR3 contains 15 residues. CDR3 DNA: TGCGCCAGCAGCTTAAATAGCGGGAGATATGATGAGCAGTTCTTC. It encodes CASSLNSGRYDEQFF.